This passage covers 26 T cell receptor beta chains from one sample sequenced in a study of blood T cells in healthy people across ages. Together with a sample-barcoded 5' primer, a J-beta primer mix was included in a second PCR lasting about 7 to 12 cycles. Each CDR3 protein gets one entry after TCRdb re-called the 5' RACE reads with MiXCR. Of roughly 800,000 distinct CDR3 sequences listed, approximately 25% are singletons. This sample was shared with a second study, whose subject was T cells of mothers and their children.

Specimen: blood. Source of these receptors: a boy aged 5-17 years in good health.

This chain connects TRBV7-2 to TRBJ2-1; TRBD1 agrees at 7 bases. This CDR3 comprises 15 residues. The germline V gene has CDR1 SGHTA and CDR2 FQGNSA. The V segment lost 3 bases and the J segment 0 bases; nucleotides outside the gene matches: 2. The CDR3 nucleotides read TGTGCCAGCAGCTTGGGACAGCCCTCCTACAATGAGCAGTTCTTC. Translation gives CASSLGQPSYNEQFF.

This clonotype turned up a few times. V usage is TRBV6-2 or TRBV6-3 and J usage is TRBJ1-4, with TRBD1 as a possible D gene (5 bases). Germline V gene sequence: CDR1 MNHEY, CDR2 SVGEGT. The CDR3 has 15 residues. The V and J ends lost 2 bases and 8 bases respectively, with 15 bases between them. CDR3: CASSYDGTRGEKLFF. The DNA for the CDR3 is TGTGCCAGCAGTTACGACGGGACTCGCGGCGAAAAACTGTTTTTT.

This chain joins TRBV28 and TRBJ2-6, with unresolved D. Trimming pared 5 bases from V and 0 bases from J, leaving 11 bases between. CDR1 and CDR2 from the germline V gene are MDHEN and SYDVKM. The CDR3 totals 16 residues. In nucleotides, the CDR3 is TGTGCCAGCAGTGACGGCTACGGCTCTGGGGCCAACGTCCTGACTTTC. It is translated as CASSDGYGSGANVLTF.

The rearrangement links TRBV15 to TRBJ2-6; tentatively, D is TRBD2 (5 bases). The CDR3 sequence is 18 residues long. Germline-derived CDR1 and CDR2 are LNHNV and YYDKDF (reference sequence). The germline V and J ends were trimmed by 5 bases and 1 base, with 18 bases remaining between them. CDR3 in amino acids: CATSGLARPSSGANVLTF. Here the CDR3 DNA reads TGTGCCACCAGCGGCCTAGCCAGGCCTTCATCTGGGGCCAACGTCCTGACTTTC.

J is TRBJ2-5 and V is TRBV20-1; 7 nucleotides match TRBD1. TRBJ2-7 matches the DNA end more closely, so the J call is doubtful. The germline CDR1 and CDR2 sequences are DFQATT and SNEGSKA (reference sequence). This CDR3 has 14 amino acids. CDR3 amino acids: CSARRTGNIYEQYF. CDR3 DNA: TGCAGTGCTAGGAGGACAGGCAATATCTACGAGCAGTACTTC.

This rearrangement joins TRBV28 to TRBJ1-2; 7 bases are a match to TRBD1. J was trimmed by 7 bases and V by 6 bases; bases with no gene match: 8. The length of the CDR3 is 13 residues. Germline V gene sequence: CDR1 MDHEN, CDR2 SYDVKM. DNA for the CDR3: TGTGCCAGCAGCCCTCAACGACAGGGTGGCTACACCTTC. The encoded protein is CASSPQRQGGYTF.

J is TRBJ2-1 and V is TRBV6-5; TRBD2 is a possible D gene (6 bases). CDR3 size: 16 residues. V lost 0 bases and J lost 4, with 13 bases in between. Germline V gene data show CDR1 as MNHEY and CDR2 as SVGAGI. The CDR3: CASSYSMGGGYNEQFF. CDR3 DNA: TGTGCCAGCAGTTACTCGATGGGGGGAGGATACAATGAGCAGTTCTTC.

The chain is built from TRBV5-6 and TRBJ1-3; D is undetermined. V was pared by 1 base and J by 4 bases, with 6 bases between. There are 13 residues in the CDR3. Germline CDR1 SGHDT, CDR2 YYEEEE. CDR3 in amino acids: CASSLIQGNTIYF. In nucleotides, the CDR3 is TGTGCCAGCAGCTTGATCCAGGGAAACACCATATATTTT.

This clonotype was counted between two and nine times. The gene calls are TRBV29-1 and TRBJ2-7; tentatively, D is TRBD2 (6 bases). Germline CDR1 and CDR2: SQVTM and ANQGSEA. The V gene lost 5 bases and the J gene lost 0 bases, with 17 bases spanning the gap. The CDR3 is 15 residues long. CDR3 in amino acids: CSVWARGGPSYEQYF. In DNA, the CDR3 is TGCAGCGTTTGGGCCAGAGGAGGGCCCTCCTACGAGCAGTACTTC.

This clonotype was counted once. The rearrangement links TRBV7-3 to TRBJ2-1, with 8 bases lining up with TRBD2. Germline CDR1 SGHTA, CDR2 FQGTGA. The CDR3 loop spans 15 amino acids. Trimming at V came to 1 base and at J to 6 bases, leaving 5 bases not matched to a gene. CDR3 region: CASSLISGALNEQFF. The CDR3 nucleotides read TGTGCCAGCAGCTTAATTAGCGGGGCCCTCAATGAGCAGTTCTTC.

This clonotype appeared a few times. The chain links TRBV11-2 to TRBJ2-3, with a weak D call TRBD2 (5 bases). V lost 2 bases and J lost 2, with 8 bases in between. The CDR3 covers 14 residues. Germline CDR1 reads SGHAT; CDR2 reads FQNNGV. The DNA for the CDR3 is TGTGCCAGCAGCTTAAGTGGACTCACAGATACGCAGTATTTT. Translated: CASSLSGLTDTQYF.

The chain combines TRBV29-1 with TRBJ1-1; no reliable D call. Germline assignment: CDR1 SQVTM and CDR2 ANQGSEA. The CDR3 sequence is 12 residues long. V dropped 5 bases and J dropped 4 bases, with 11 bases sitting between them. In DNA, the CDR3 is TGCAGCGTTTTAAGCGCGGGCACTGAAGCTTTCTTT. Its protein is CSVLSAGTEAFF.

In the case of this clonotype: This sequence may be a read error, since a much larger clone differs from it by one base. The chain employs TRBV6-6 and TRBJ2-5; 13 bases agree with TRBD2. The J call is uncertain, as TRBJ2-7 better fits the DNA end. CDR1 and CDR2 (germline): MNHNY, SVGAGI (reference sequence). The CDR3 loop spans 16 amino acids. The CDR3 nucleotides are TGTGCCTGCAGAGACCCTGGACTAGCGGGAGCCTACGAGCAGTACTTC. Protein: CACRDPGLAGAYEQYF.

The chain uses TRBV5-1 and TRBJ2-7; D might be TRBD1 or TRBD2, each matching 5 bases. CDR3 length: 13 amino acids. V was trimmed by 4 bases and J by 2 bases, leaving 10 bases between them. From germline, CDR1 is SGHRS and CDR2 YFSETQ. In DNA, the CDR3 is TGCGCCAGCAGCGGGACCATCACCTACGAGCAGTACTTC. It is translated as CASSGTITYEQYF.

There are a few counts of this clonotype. This chain links TRBV27 with TRBJ2-7, with D perhaps matching TRBD1 (6 bases). CDR1 and CDR2 (germline): MNHEY, SMNVEV (reference sequence). The CDR3 covers 11 residues. The V and J ends lost 4 bases and 6 bases respectively, with 7 bases between them. The CDR3 nucleotides are TGTGCCAGCAGTTCAGGGGCCGAGCAGTACTTC. Amino acids: CASSSGAEQYF.

This clonotype was found a few times. The rearrangement uses TRBV13 and TRBJ2-1; D remains ambiguous. The end of the DNA fits TRBJ2-5 better, so the J call may be wrong. This CDR3 contains 13 residues. Germline V gene lookup returns CDR1 PRHDT and CDR2 FYEKMQ (reference sequence). CDR3 residues: CASSLGLSETQYF. The CDR3 bases are TGTGCCAGCAGCTTAGGCCTGTCGGAGACCCAGTACTTC.

The chain has TRBV7-9 and TRBJ2-3, with TRBD2 matching 13 bases. The CDR3 is 15 residues long. The ends lost 4 bases at V and 6 bases at J; junction bases unmatched: 4. The germline gives CDR1 SEHNR, CDR2 FQNEAQ (reference sequence). The CDR3 sequence is CASSSGTSGMDTQYF. The CDR3 coding sequence is TGTGCCAGCAGCTCCGGGACTAGCGGGATGGATACGCAGTATTTT.

The gene calls are TRBV9 and TRBJ1-2, with 7 bases identical to TRBD1. This CDR3 contains 13 residues. Looked up from germline, CDR1 is SGDLS and CDR2 is YYNGEE. V gave up 4 bases and J gave up 6 bases; unmatched junction bases: 6. The CDR3 DNA reads as TGTGCCAGCAGCCCACAGGGGTTACATGGCTACACCTTC. This sequence encodes CASSPQGLHGYTF. Supplemented by reference TRBV9 and TRBJ1-2, the full variable domain reads DSGVTQTPKHLITATGQRVTLRCSPRSGDLSVYWYQQSLDQGLQFLIQYYNGEERAKGNILERFSAQQFPDLHSELNLSSLELGDSALYFCASSPQGLHGYTFGSGTRLTVV.

This clonotype showed up just a few times. The J gene is TRBJ2-1, the V gene TRBV6-2 or TRBV6-3; the D gene is possibly TRBD2 (6 bases). The ends were cut back, 5 bases at V and 3 bases at J, with 11 bases in the middle. CDR1 MNHEY and CDR2 SVGEGT come from the germline V gene. The CDR3 loop spans 14 amino acids. The CDR3 sequence is CASSPLGGYNEQFF. The CDR3 DNA follows: TGTGCCAGCAGTCCGCTCGGGGGCTACAATGAGCAGTTCTTC.

V usage is TRBV29-1 and J usage is TRBJ2-3; 9 positions agree with TRBD2. The CDR3 loop spans 15 amino acids. V lost 7 bases and J lost 0; bases outside the gene matches: 8. Germline V gives CDR1 SQVTM, CDR2 ANQGSEA. The CDR3 coding sequence is TGCAGCGCCAATGGAGCGGGAGGAAGCACAGATACGCAGTATTTT. This encodes CSANGAGGSTDTQYF.

The chain has TRBV4-1 and TRBJ2-3, with no clear D. This CDR3 has 15 residues. V shed 1 base and J shed 0 bases, with 8 bases lying between them. Germline V lookup: CDR1 MGHRA, CDR2 YSYEKL. The CDR3 spells CASSQVIGSTDTQYF. CDR3 coding DNA: TGCGCCAGCAGCCAAGTGATTGGTAGCACAGATACGCAGTATTTT.

Only a few counts were recorded for this clonotype. The chain is built from TRBV28 and TRBJ1-1, with 8 bases identical to TRBD1. The J segment lost 1 base and the V segment lost 5 bases, leaving 15 bases of the junction unmatched. CDR3 length: 18 amino acids. Per the germline V gene, CDR1 is MDHEN and CDR2 is SYDVKM. CDR3 sequence (DNA): TGTGCCAGCAGTCCACACTGGACAGGGAGAAGCCAGAACACTGAAGCTTTCTTT. This sequence encodes CASSPHWTGRSQNTEAFF.

This chain connects TRBV14 to TRBJ2-5; D is perhaps TRBD1 (6 bases). Looked up from germline, CDR1 is SGHDN and CDR2 is FVKESK. CDR3 length: 16 residues. With 6 bases removed from V and 4 bases from J, the gap between germline ends came to 21 bases. CDR3 protein: CASSTFRDPRGETQYF. The DNA of the CDR3 is TGTGCCAGCAGTACGTTCCGGGACCCCAGGGGAGAGACCCAGTACTTC.

The V gene is TRBV7-3, the J gene TRBJ2-3; the match to TRBD2 covers 9 bases. J was trimmed by 6 bases and V by 6 bases; bases with no gene match: 10. The CDR3 spans 15 residues. Germline V gene sequence: CDR1 SGHTA, CDR2 FQGTGA. The CDR3 loop is CASSLGLALPDTQYF. CDR3 bases: TGTGCCAGCAGTCTGGGACTAGCATTACCCGATACGCAGTATTTT. Filled out from reference TRBV7-3 and TRBJ2-3, the complete variable domain reads GAGVSQTPSNKVTEKGKYVELRCDPISGHTALYWYRQSLGQGPEFLIYFQGTGAADDSGLPNDRFFAVRPEGSVSTLKIQRTERGDSAVYLCASSLGLALPDTQYFGPGTRLTVL.

This clonotype was counted a few times. The rearrangement joins TRBV5-1 to TRBJ2-7; the D gene is possibly TRBD2 (6 bases). The V end was cut by 1 base, the J end by 4 bases, with 21 bases between. The CDR3 spans 17 residues. Germline loops: CDR1 SGHRS, CDR2 YFSETQ. The CDR3 loop reads CASSLYYPQAGGYEQYF. In nucleotides, the CDR3 is TGCGCCAGCAGCTTGTACTACCCTCAAGCGGGCGGGTACGAGCAGTACTTC.

This clonotype was seen a handful of times. The chain couples TRBV11-2 to TRBJ2-5; possibly TRBD1 for D (6 bases). The end of the DNA aligns better with TRBJ2-7, so the J call may be wrong. The CDR3 covers 17 residues. Germline V gene data show CDR1 as SGHAT and CDR2 as FQNNGV. The CDR3, as DNA: TGTGCCAGCAGCTTAGGCCCCTTAGGTATGGGGGCGGACGAGCAGTACTTC. The encoded protein is CASSLGPLGMGADEQYF.